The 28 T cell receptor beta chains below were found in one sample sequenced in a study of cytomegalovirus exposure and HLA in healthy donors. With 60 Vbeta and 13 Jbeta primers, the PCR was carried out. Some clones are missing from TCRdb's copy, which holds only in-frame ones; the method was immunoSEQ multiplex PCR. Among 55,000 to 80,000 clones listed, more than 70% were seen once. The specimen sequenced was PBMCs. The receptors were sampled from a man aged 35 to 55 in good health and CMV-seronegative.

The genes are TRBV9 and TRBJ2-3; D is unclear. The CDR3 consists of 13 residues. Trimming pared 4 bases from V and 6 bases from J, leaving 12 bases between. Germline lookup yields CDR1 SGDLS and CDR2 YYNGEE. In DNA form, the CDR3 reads TGTGCCAGCAGCCCCCTTCTGGGCGATACGCAGTATTTT. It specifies CASSPLLGDTQYF.

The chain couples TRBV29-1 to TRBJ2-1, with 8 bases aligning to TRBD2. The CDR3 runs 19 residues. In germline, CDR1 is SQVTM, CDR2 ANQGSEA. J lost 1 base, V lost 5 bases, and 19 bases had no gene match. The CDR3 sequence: CSVTVASGGYSASYNEQFF. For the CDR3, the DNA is TGCAGCGTTACCGTGGCCAGCGGGGGATACTCTGCTTCCTACAATGAGCAGTTCTTC.

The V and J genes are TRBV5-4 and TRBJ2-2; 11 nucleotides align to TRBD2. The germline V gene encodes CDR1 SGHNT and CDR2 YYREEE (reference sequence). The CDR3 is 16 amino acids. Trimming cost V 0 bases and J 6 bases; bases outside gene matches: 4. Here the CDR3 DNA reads TGTGCCAGCAGCTTGGGCGGTAGCGGGAGGGCCGGGGAGCTGTTTTTT. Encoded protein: CASSLGGSGRAGELFF.

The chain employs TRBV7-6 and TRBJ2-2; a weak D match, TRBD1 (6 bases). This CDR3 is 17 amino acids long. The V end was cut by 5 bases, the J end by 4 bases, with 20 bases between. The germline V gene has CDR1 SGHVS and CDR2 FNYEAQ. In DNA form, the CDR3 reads TGTGCCAGCAGCCCCCACCCAGGGGCTCGGGGCACCGGGGAGCTGTTTTTT. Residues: CASSPHPGARGTGELFF.

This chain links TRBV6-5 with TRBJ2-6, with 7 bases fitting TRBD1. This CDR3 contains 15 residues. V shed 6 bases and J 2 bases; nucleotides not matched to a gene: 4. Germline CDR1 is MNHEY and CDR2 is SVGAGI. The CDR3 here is CASRTGETGANVLTF. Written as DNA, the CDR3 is TGTGCCAGCAGAACAGGGGAGACTGGGGCCAACGTCCTGACTTTC.

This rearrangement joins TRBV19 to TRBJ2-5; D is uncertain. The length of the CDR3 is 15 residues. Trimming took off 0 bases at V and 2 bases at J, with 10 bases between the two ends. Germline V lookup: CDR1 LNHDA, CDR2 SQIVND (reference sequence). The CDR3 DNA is TGTGCCAGTAGTATAGATCGAGGAGCTCAAGAGACCCAGTACTTC. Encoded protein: CASSIDRGAQETQYF.

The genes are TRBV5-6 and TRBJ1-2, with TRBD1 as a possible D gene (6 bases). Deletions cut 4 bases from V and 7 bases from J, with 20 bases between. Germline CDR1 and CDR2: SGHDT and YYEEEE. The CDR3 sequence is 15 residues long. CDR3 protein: CASSPPQGEVGGYTF. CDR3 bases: TGTGCCAGCAGCCCTCCACAGGGCGAGGTCGGTGGCTACACCTTC.

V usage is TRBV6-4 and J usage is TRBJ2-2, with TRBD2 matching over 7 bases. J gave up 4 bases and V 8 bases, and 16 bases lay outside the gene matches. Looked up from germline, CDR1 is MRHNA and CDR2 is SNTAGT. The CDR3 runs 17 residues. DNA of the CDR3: TGTGCCAGCCGACGGGGCTTAATGGGGGGGAGCACCGGGGAGCTGTTTTTT. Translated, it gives CASRRGLMGGSTGELFF.

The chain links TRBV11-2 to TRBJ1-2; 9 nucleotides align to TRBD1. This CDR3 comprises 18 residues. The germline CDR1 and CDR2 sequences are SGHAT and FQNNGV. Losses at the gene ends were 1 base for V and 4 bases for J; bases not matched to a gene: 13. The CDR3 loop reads CASSLGIFTGGALYGYTF. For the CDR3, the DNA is TGTGCCAGCAGCTTAGGGATTTTTACAGGGGGCGCGCTCTATGGCTACACCTTC.

For the CDR3, the DNA is TGTGCCAGCAGCTTATCTCAGGGTTCCTACAATGAGCAGTTCTTC. It yields the protein CASSLSQGSYNEQFF. The chain combines TRBV7-9 with TRBJ2-1; TRBD1 might be the D (5 bases). Between the trimmed V and J ends, which lost 2 bases and 1 base, there was a span of 9 bases. In germline, CDR1 is SEHNR, CDR2 FQNEAQ (reference sequence). CDR3 size: 15 residues.

For the CDR3, the DNA is TGCGCCAGCAGGACGACGCCTGGACTAGCGACTAGCACAGATACGCAGTATTTT. As protein: CASRTTPGLATSTDTQYF. J is TRBJ2-3 and V is TRBV5-1, with 9 bases fitting TRBD2. The V gene end was trimmed by 5 bases and the J gene end by 0 bases; junction bases not matched to a gene: 13. CDR3 length: 18 residues. Per germline, CDR1 SGHRS and CDR2 YFSETQ.

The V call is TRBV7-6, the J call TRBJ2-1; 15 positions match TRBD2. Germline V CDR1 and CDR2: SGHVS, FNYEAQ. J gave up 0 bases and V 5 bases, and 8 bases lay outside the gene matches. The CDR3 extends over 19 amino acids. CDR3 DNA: TGTGCCAGCAGCCCATGGACTAGCGGGGGGGAGAGCTCCTACAATGAGCAGTTCTTC. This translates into CASSPWTSGGESSYNEQFF.

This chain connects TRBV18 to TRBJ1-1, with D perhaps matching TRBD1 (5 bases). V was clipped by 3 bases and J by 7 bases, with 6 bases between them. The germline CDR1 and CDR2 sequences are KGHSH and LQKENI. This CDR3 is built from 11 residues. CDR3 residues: CASSPQGEAFF. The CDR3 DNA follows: TGTGCCAGCTCACCCCAGGGTGAAGCTTTCTTT.

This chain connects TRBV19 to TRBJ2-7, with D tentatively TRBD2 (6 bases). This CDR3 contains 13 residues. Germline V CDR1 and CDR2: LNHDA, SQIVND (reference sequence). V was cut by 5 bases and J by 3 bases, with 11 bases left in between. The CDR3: CASSRGMLYEQYF. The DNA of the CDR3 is TGTGCCAGTAGTCGCGGGATGCTCTACGAGCAGTACTTC.

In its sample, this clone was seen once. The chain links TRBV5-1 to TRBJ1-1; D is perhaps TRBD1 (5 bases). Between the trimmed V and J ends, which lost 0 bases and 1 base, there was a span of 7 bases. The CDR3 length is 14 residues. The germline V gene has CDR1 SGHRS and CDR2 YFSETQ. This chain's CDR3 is CASSLGTSNTEAFF. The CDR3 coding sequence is TGCGCCAGCAGCTTGGGGACATCGAACACTGAAGCTTTCTTT. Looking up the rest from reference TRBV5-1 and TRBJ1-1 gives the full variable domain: KAGVTQTPRYLIKTRGQQVTLSCSPISGHRSVSWYQQTPGQGLQFLFEYFSETQRNKGNFPGRFSGRQFSNSRSEMNVSTLELGDSALYLCASSLGTSNTEAFFGQGTRLTVV.

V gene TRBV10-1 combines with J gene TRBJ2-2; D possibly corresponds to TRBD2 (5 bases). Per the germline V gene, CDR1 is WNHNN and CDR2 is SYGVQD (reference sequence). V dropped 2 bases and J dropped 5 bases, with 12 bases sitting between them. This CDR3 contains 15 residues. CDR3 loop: CASSEGSTGTGELFF. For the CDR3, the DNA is TGCGCCAGCAGTGAGGGCTCAACGGGGACCGGGGAGCTGTTTTTT.

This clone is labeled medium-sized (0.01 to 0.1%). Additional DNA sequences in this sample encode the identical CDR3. CDR3 nucleotide sequence: TGTGCCAGCAGCCCCGGGACAGGGTTCACCTACGAGCAGTACTTC. As protein: CASSPGTGFTYEQYF. This chain uses TRBV7-8 with TRBJ2-7; TRBD1 matches at 9 bases. The V and J ends lost 5 bases and 2 bases, in that order; junction bases with no gene match: 7. The length of the CDR3 is 15 residues. The germline CDR1 and CDR2 sequences are SGHVS and FQNEAQ.

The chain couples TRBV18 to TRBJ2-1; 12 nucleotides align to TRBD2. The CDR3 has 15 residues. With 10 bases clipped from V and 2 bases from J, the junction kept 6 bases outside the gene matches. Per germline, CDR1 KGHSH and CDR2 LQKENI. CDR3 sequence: CANRASGGAYNEQFF. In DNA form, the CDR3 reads TGTGCCAACAGGGCTAGCGGGGGGGCCTACAATGAGCAGTTCTTC.

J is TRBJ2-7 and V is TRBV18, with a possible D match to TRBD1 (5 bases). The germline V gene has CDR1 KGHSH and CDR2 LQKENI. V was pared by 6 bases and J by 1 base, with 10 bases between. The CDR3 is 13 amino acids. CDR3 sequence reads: CASSQGVSYEQYF. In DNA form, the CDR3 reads TGTGCCAGCTCTCAAGGGGTTTCCTACGAGCAGTACTTC.

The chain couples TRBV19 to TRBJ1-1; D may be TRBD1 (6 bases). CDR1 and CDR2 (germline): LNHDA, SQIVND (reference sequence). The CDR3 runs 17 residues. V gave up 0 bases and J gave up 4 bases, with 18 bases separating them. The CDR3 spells CASSIEGRGRGSTEAFF. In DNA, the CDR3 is TGTGCCAGTAGTATAGAAGGCAGGGGCAGGGGATCCACTGAAGCTTTCTTT.

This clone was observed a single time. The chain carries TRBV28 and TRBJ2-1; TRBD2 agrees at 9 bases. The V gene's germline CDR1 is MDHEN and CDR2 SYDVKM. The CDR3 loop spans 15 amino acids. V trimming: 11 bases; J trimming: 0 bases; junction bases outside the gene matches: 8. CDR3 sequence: CAVGREGSSYNEQFF. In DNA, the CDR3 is TGTGCCGTAGGGCGGGAGGGTAGCTCCTACAATGAGCAGTTCTTC. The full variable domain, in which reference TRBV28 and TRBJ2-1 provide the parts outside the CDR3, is DVKVTQSSRYLVKRTGEKVFLECVQDMDHENMFWYRQDPGLGLRLIYFSYDVKMKEKGDIPEGYSVSREKKERFSLILESASTNQTSMYLCAVGREGSSYNEQFFGPGTRLTVL.

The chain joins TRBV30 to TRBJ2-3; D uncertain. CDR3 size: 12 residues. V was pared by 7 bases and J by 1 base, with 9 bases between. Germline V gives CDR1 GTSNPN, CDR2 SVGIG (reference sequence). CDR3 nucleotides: TGTGCCTTGTTTCGGGGCACAGATACGCAGTATTTT. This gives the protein CALFRGTDTQYF.

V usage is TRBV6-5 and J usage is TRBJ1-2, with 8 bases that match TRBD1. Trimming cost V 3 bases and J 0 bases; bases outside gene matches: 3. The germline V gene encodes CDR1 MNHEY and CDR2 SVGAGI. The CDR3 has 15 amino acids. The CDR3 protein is CASSYGGQANYGYTF. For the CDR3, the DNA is TGTGCCAGCAGTTATGGGGGACAGGCTAACTATGGCTACACCTTC.

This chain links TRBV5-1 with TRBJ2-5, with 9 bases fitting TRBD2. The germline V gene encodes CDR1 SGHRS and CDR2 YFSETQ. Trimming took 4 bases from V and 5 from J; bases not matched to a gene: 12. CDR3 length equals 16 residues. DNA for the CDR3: TGCGCCAGCAGCGCCCATAGTTTAGCGGGGGTCGAGACCCAGTACTTC. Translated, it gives CASSAHSLAGVETQYF.

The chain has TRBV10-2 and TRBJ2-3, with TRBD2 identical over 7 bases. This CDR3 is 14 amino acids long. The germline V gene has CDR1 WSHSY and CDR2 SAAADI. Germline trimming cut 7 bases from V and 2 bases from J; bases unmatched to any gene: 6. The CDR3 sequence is CASKGLSATDTQYF. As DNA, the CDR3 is TGCGCCAGCAAGGGACTATCGGCCACAGATACGCAGTATTTT.

The CDR3 DNA sequence: TGTGCCAGCAACTGGGGGATGGCGGGAGAGGGGAACACCGGGGAGCTGTTTTTT. This codes for CASNWGMAGEGNTGELFF. The chain joins TRBV7-9 to TRBJ2-2, with 7 bases aligning to TRBD2. Trimming cost V 7 bases and J 1 base; bases outside gene matches: 15. Germline CDR1 reads SEHNR; CDR2 reads FQNEAQ (reference sequence). The CDR3 covers 18 residues.

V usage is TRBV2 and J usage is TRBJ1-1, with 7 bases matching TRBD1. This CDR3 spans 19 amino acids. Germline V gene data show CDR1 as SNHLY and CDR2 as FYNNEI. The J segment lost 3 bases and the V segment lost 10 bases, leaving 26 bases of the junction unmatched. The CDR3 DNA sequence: TGTGCCATCGACTTAGCCGATTGGAGAGGGGGCGGAAGGGACACTGAAGCTTTCTTT. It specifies CAIDLADWRGGGRDTEAFF.

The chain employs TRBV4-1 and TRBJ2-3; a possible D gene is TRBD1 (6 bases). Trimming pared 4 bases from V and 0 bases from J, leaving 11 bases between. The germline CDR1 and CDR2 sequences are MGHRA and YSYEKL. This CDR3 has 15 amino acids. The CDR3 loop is CASSPRGGSTDTQYF. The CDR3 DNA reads TGCGCCAGCAGCCCCCGAGGGGGAAGCACAGATACGCAGTATTTT.